This TCR beta chain was identified during a study of PD-1 blockade in classical Hodgkin lymphoma (TCRdb year 2020). Context from the whole study: Nivolumab dosing was 3 mg/kg intravenously every 2 weeks, continuing until either disease progression or unacceptable toxicity. To define a peripheral blood immune signature of response to PD-1 blockade in classical Hodgkin lymphoma, the study combined TCR beta sequencing with CyTOF.

Comments on this clone: Its antigen remains unidentified. Within one base of it there is no much larger clone, and no base qualities were kept.

Reading the label with the study, this specimen's time point is: cycle 4 day 1 (C4D1), after more than 5 weeks of nivolumab. Every trial patient had relapsed following autologous stem cell transplantation, and prior brentuximab vedotin exposure was what differed among cohorts A, B and C. A Miltenyi CD4+ T cell isolation kit was used for magnetic negative selection to purify CD4+ T cells from thawed PBMCs. A total of 56 patients with relapsed/refractory classical Hodgkin lymphoma made up the trial cohort, and each patient's best overall response was complete response, partial response or progressive disease. In the multi-cohort phase II CheckMate 205 trial, trial patients received single-agent nivolumab. Best overall response was determined by an independent review committee according to the 2007 International Working Group response criteria. Trial PBMCs were collected just before the start of nivolumab (C1D1) and during therapy at cycle 2 day 1 and cycle 4 day 1. After peripheral blood was drawn into 8 mL Vacutainer Cell Preparation Tubes, PBMCs were isolated by centrifugation and then cryopreserved. Purified CD4+ and CD8+ fractions were prepared only for cases in which an additional PBMC sample was available. Magnetically labelled cells were removed on LS columns in a quadroMACS separator, and the flow-through was collected as the purified fraction.

The research as a whole found: Baseline TCR diversity was reported to be lower in newly diagnosed patients than in healthy donors, and even lower in relapsed/refractory patients. A significant rise by C4D1 was seen in CD4+ but not CD8+ TCR diversity (p=0.0027 vs p=0.16), with the rise being most apparent in complete responders (p=0.02). Patients starting nivolumab less than 1 year after ASCT had lower diversity and were excluded from later analyses to avoid confounding by immune reconstitution. Trial patients achieving complete response had baseline diversity similar to newly diagnosed patients, whereas partial responders and progressors had significantly lower diversity. The study was restricted to a single clinical trial cohort, and the causes of repertoire differences, possibly disease activity or prior therapy, were left undefined.

CDR3 length: 14 amino acids, cysteine to phenylalanine. Left in the record is the CDR3 DNA by itself, 42 bases read in frame from the first base. V and J lose 3 bases and 0 bases, and a span of 6 bases separates them. The CDR1 and CDR2 encoded by the germline V gene are MDHEN and SYDVKM. Genomic DNA was isolated using the Qiagen DNeasy kit from unsorted PBMCs as well as from negatively selected CD4+ and CD8+ fractions. TCR beta CDR3 regions were subjected to amplification by immunoSEQ multiplex PCR with primers that anneal to V and J segments. Amplification bias was minimized using a synthetic immune receptor repertoire, and residual bias was removed computationally after sequencing. In the source study's methods: Repertoire diversity was quantified as the Shannon entropy index using custom Python scripts. Unsorted, CD4+ and CD8+ repertoires were examined separately, except in combined analyses, for which CD4+ and CD8+ sequences were merged in silico. Clonal expansion was defined as a frequency increase of at least 2-fold after treatment compared with C1D1, and clones undetected at baseline were assigned a pseudocount of 0.5. Singleton clones were defined as clones with 0 or 1 copy at C1D1, and non-singleton clones were defined as clones with 2 or more copies. By matching protein sequences in sorted samples from the same patient, clones expanded in unsorted samples were annotated as CD4+, CD8+ or unknown. Wilcoxon tests on paired samples were used to test diversity changes from C1D1 to C4D1. Not all clones reach the TCRdb copy of this immuneACCESS table, which keeps in-frame sequences only. Checked studies attribute under half of the gap to unresolved V genes and leave the rest unexplained. The V and J calls and clone size come from that table; D and trimming were worked out from the DNA. Within this sample are around 27,000 clones, with more than 80% of them counted one time only. About 2.4% of the sample is taken by the ten largest.

Sequenced here: CD4+ T cells from blood, sampled before the fourth cycle of nivolumab. The clonotype was recovered from a human donor with classical Hodgkin lymphoma. The V and J segments used are TRBV28 and TRBJ1-5; no D gene can be assigned with confidence. CDR3 region: CASSLPHSNQPQHF. The bases are TGTGCCAGCAGTTTGCCCCATAGCAATCAGCCCCAGCATTTT.